Listed below are T cell receptor beta chains from one sample, sequenced in a study of blood T cell repertoires in COVID-19. The protocol was immunoSEQ multiplex PCR, while the TCRdb copy is restricted to in-frame clones and leaves out a portion. This table has 85,000 to 110,000 clones, about 87% appearing once. The sample was peripheral blood. Receptors originate from a human donor in a cohort sampled during active or convalescent COVID-19. Both conserved end residues are trimmed from each CDR3. Each record gives: clone size, J gene, V gene, CDR3 protein. Size is omitted from some rows. Given values are once, few, many or a class for expanded clones.

- | TRBJ1-6 | TRBV18 | ASSPAGNNSPLH
- | TRBJ1-4 | TRBV13 | ASAREANEKLF
- | TRBJ2-1 | TRBV28 | ASSLGLSETPGEQF
- | TRBJ2-3 | TRBV30 | AWGRLAGGSTDTQY
- | TRBJ2-1 | TRBV9 | ASSLAGGYNEQF
- | TRBJ2-2 | TRBV3-1/TRBV3-2 | ASSHRQGLAGELF
- | TRBJ1-6 | TRBV6-6 | ASTLATGIPSPLH
few | TRBJ2-3 | TRBV9 | ASSPTGSNTDTQY
- | TRBJ1-6 | TRBV25-1 | ASSAGVGSPLH
- | TRBJ2-5 | TRBV2 | ASSSLTGGGWTSKETQY
- | TRBJ1-1 | TRBV19 | ASSFQGATEAF
- | TRBJ2-3 | TRBV9 | ASSLTSIAGLAGPDTQY
- | TRBJ1-4 | TRBV19 | ASHQQGDGEKLF
- | TRBJ2-7 | TRBV2 | ASSSSGGDYGEQY
- | TRBJ1-5 | TRBV15 | ATSRESGPQH
- | TRBJ2-3 | TRBV24-1 | ATSDPGQGTDTQY
once | TRBJ2-1 | TRBV6-5 | ASRGLAGGGEQF
- | TRBJ2-1 | TRBV29-1 | SVERGTGGHNEQF
- | TRBJ1-1 | TRBV27 | ASSPGTGEMNTEAF
few | TRBJ1-2 | TRBV28 | ASSLSRDPVQGNGYT
- | TRBJ1-2 | TRBV7-3 | ASSLTRQGVGYT
- | TRBJ1-2 | TRBV6-5 | ASRGTGRNYGYT
few | TRBJ1-3 | TRBV5-5 | ASTPRGVSGNTIY
few | TRBJ2-1 | TRBV18 | ASSPELAGGLSSYNEQF
- | TRBJ1-5 | TRBV2 | ASSEQNSNQPQH
- | TRBJ1-5 | TRBV6-1 | ASREGGGDQPQH
- | TRBJ2-7 | TRBV28 | ASSLPGFGEQY
- | TRBJ2-3 | TRBV19 | ASRDRSQSTDTQY
- | TRBJ2-7 | TRBV11-3 | ASSPRSTSYEQY
once | TRBJ2-2 | TRBV7-9 | ASSSQDTNTGELF
- | TRBJ1-2 | TRBV7-2 | ASSYRQGASYGYT
- | TRBJ1-1 | TRBV7-2 | ASSPRGLYGEAF
- | TRBJ1-2 | TRBV29-1 | SVVEGAVHGYT
- | TRBJ1-4 | TRBV10-2 | ASSEAHQKLF
- | TRBJ1-1 | TRBV27 | ASMVGTGWKNTEAF
once | TRBJ2-1 | TRBV6-1 | ASSEQTGVNEQF
- | TRBJ2-3 | TRBV5-1 | ASSLAGRTSGGASSTDTQY
- | TRBJ2-5 | TRBV7-2 | ASRLDRRLPKETQY
- | TRBJ1-5 | TRBV6-2/TRBV6-3 | ASSYRDRVNQPQH
- | TRBJ2-3 | TRBV3-1/TRBV3-2 | ASSPGLAGDTQY
once | TRBJ2-3 | TRBV7-2 | ASSFGAGGPDTQY
- | TRBJ1-2 | TRBV25-1 | ASSEGGWDRGYGYT
- | TRBJ2-1 | TRBV6-1 | ASSEFGRGGFNEQF
- | TRBJ1-2 | TRBV7-9 | ASSSAGRNYGYT
- | TRBJ1-4 | TRBV9 | ASSVTYRATNEKLF
once | TRBJ1-3 | TRBV4-3 | ASSPGGSGNTIY
- | TRBJ1-5 | TRBV19 | ASGTAGGNQPQH
- | TRBJ2-5 | TRBV27 | ASRKLAGVGETQY
- | TRBJ1-4 | TRBV19 | ASSLRGGRRDNEKLF
- | TRBJ2-1 | TRBV24-1 | ATSDSGTGCLLVFNEQF
few | TRBJ2-7 | TRBV3-1/TRBV3-2 | ASSQVLTGTGEQY
- | TRBJ2-7 | TRBV4-1 | ASSYPGSYEQY
- | TRBJ2-5 | TRBV12-3/TRBV12-4 | ASSWDTQETQY
- | TRBJ1-1 | TRBV12-3/TRBV12-4 | ASSLGRAGEAF
- | TRBJ2-7 | TRBV15 | ATSRAGQGGDEQY
- | TRBJ2-2 | TRBV27 | ASSPTGQLNTGELF
- | TRBJ2-1 | TRBV19 | ASSFSGSAYNEQF
few | TRBJ2-2 | TRBV5-4 | ASRKAGRVTGELF
- | TRBJ2-1 | TRBV5-1 | ASSLGLAGATDNEQF